These 13 T cell receptor beta chains were all obtained from the same sample, sequenced in a study of response to subunit inactivated influenza vaccine. TCRdb reanalysed the RT-PCR reads using MiXCR and keeps one entry per CDR3 protein. The repertoire holds more than 400,000 distinct CDR3 sequences, approximately 11% seen once, with about an eighth in the top ten. The sequencing used PBMCs from blood, collected roughly 46 days after vaccination. These receptors were obtained from a middle-aged man who received an inactivated influenza vaccine.

The V and J genes are TRBV5-1 and TRBJ2-1; 12 nucleotides line up with TRBD2. This CDR3 is 20 amino acids long. V was clipped by 10 bases and J by 5 bases; unmatched bases: 25. The germline V gene has CDR1 SGHRS and CDR2 YFSETQ. The CDR3 region is CASQTQGSSSGRVSDNEQFF. CDR3 sequence (DNA): TGCGCCTCCCAAACCCAGGGTAGCTCTAGCGGGAGGGTCAGCGACAATGAGCAGTTCTTC.

This clonotype was counted many times. J is TRBJ1-5 and V is TRBV20-1; TRBD1 matches 9 bases. This CDR3 has 16 amino acids. CDR1 and CDR2 from the germline V gene are DFQATT and SNEGSKA (reference sequence). Trimming cost V 0 bases and J 4 bases; bases outside gene matches: 7. The CDR3, as DNA: TGCAGTGCTAGAGATGACCCGACAGGGGGGAATCAGCCCCAGCATTTT. Its translation is CSARDDPTGGNQPQHF.

This clonotype was counted at least ten times. The rearrangement links TRBV5-1 to TRBJ2-5, with D tentatively TRBD2 (5 bases). Trimming took off 5 bases at V and 5 bases at J, with 19 bases between the two ends. The CDR3 has 15 amino acids. The germline V gene has CDR1 SGHRS and CDR2 YFSETQ. This CDR3 is CASRSTVRGVETQYF. For the CDR3, the DNA is TGCGCCAGCAGATCAACAGTTCGGGGTGTCGAGACCCAGTACTTC.

Ten or more counts support this clonotype. The J gene is TRBJ2-4, the V gene TRBV12-3 or TRBV12-4; D remains unclear. With 6 bases removed from V and 6 bases from J, the gap between germline ends came to 6 bases. CDR3 length: 11 residues. The CDR3 DNA follows: TGTGCCAGCAGAGGTGGAAACATTCAGTACTTC. This encodes CASRGGNIQYF.

The rearrangement joins TRBV13 to TRBJ1-2, with D uncertain. Germline V gene lookup returns CDR1 PRHDT and CDR2 FYEKMQ (reference sequence). The CDR3 length is 15 residues. V lost 0 bases and J lost 4, with 12 bases in between. DNA of the CDR3: TGTGCCAGCAGCTTAGGAGGGAGTTCGATCTATGGCTACACCTTC. Its protein product is CASSLGGSSIYGYTF. The complete variable domain, with remaining parts taken from reference TRBV13 and TRBJ1-2, reads AAGVIQSPRHLIKEKRETATLKCYPIPRHDTVYWYQQGPGQDPQFLISFYEKMQSDKGSIPDRFSAQQFSDYHSELNMSSLELGDSALYFCASSLGGSSIYGYTFGSGTRLTVV.

This clonotype was seen ten or more times. The J gene is TRBJ1-5, the V gene TRBV20-1; unclear D gene. Germline V gene sequence: CDR1 DFQATT, CDR2 SNEGSKA (reference sequence). V lost 0 bases and J lost 4, with 13 bases in between. CDR3 length: 15 residues. The DNA of the CDR3 is TGCAGTGCTAGAGATGCAGGCCCTGGAAATCAGCCCCAGCATTTT. Its translation is CSARDAGPGNQPQHF.

At least ten counts were recorded for this clonotype. V is TRBV10-3 and J is TRBJ2-5; D remains unclear. V was shortened by 7 bases and J by 5 bases, with 14 bases between the two germline ends. Germline CDR1 ENHRY, CDR2 SYGVKD. The CDR3 is 13 amino acids. The CDR3 DNA sequence: TGTGCCATCACTGGCACCTTGGCCGAGACCCAGTACTTC. This codes for CAITGTLAETQYF.

This clonotype was observed at least ten times. The chain links TRBV5-1 to TRBJ2-5, with 8 positions matching TRBD1. This CDR3 has 14 amino acids. CDR1 SGHRS and CDR2 YFSETQ come from the germline V gene. The ends lost 4 bases at V and 5 bases at J; junction bases unmatched: 7. CDR3 residues: CASSQGQGRETQYF. The CDR3 DNA follows: TGCGCCAGCAGCCAAGGACAGGGACGGGAGACCCAGTACTTC.

In its sample, this clonotype was seen many times. The rearrangement links TRBV5-1 to TRBJ2-2; D perhaps matches TRBD1 (5 bases). V lost 0 bases and J 1 base, leaving 10 bases between the germline ends. Per germline, CDR1 SGHRS and CDR2 YFSETQ. The CDR3 is 16 residues long. The CDR3 reads CASSLEAGRNTGELFF. The CDR3 region has the DNA TGCGCCAGCAGCTTGGAGGCAGGGCGGAACACCGGGGAGCTGTTTTTT.

V and J are TRBV10-3 and TRBJ1-5; the D is unclear. Germline V gives CDR1 ENHRY, CDR2 SYGVKD. The ends were cut back, 3 bases at V and 4 bases at J, with 10 bases in the middle. The CDR3 totals 14 residues. The CDR3 sequence is CAISDGRPNQPQHF. The CDR3 DNA follows: TGTGCCATCAGTGATGGACGGCCGAATCAGCCCCAGCATTTT.

This clonotype appeared once. V usage is TRBV6-1 and J usage is TRBJ2-7; TRBD1 agrees at 9 bases. The V segment lost 4 bases and the J segment 4 bases; nucleotides outside the gene matches: 5. The CDR3 covers 14 residues. From germline, CDR1 is MNHNS and CDR2 SASEGT. Here the CDR3 reads CASSVGTGLYEQYF. CDR3 bases: TGTGCCAGCAGTGTTGGGACAGGGTTGTACGAGCAGTACTTC.

The sample holds many counts of this clonotype. The rearrangement uses TRBV5-5 and TRBJ1-4, with D perhaps matching TRBD1 (6 bases). V shed 4 bases and J shed 7 bases, with 14 bases lying between them. Germline V CDR1 and CDR2: SGHKS, YYEKEE (reference sequence). The CDR3 is 14 residues long. Here the CDR3 DNA reads TGTGCCAGCAGCCATAAGGGGGGACCTGAAAAACTGTTTTTT. This gives the protein CASSHKGGPEKLFF. Variable domain in full (rest from reference TRBV5-5 and TRBJ1-4): DAGVTQSPTHLIKTRGQQVTLRCSPISGHKSVSWYQQVLGQGPQFIFQYYEKEERGRGNFPDRFSARQFPNYSSELNVNALLLGDSALYLCASSHKGGPEKLFFGSGTQLSVL.

There are many counts of this clonotype. The V and J genes are TRBV12-3 or TRBV12-4 and TRBJ2-2, with 7 bases matching TRBD2. Trimming at V came to 6 bases and at J to 6 bases, leaving 4 bases not matched to a gene. The CDR3 has 13 residues. DNA of the CDR3: TGTGCCAGCAGGCCTACTAGCGCCGGGGAGCTGTTTTTT. Translated: CASRPTSAGELFF.